What follows are 19 T cell receptor beta chains derived from one specimen sequenced in a study of blood T cell repertoires in COVID-19. Sequencing was performed with immunoSEQ multiplex PCR; in TCRdb, only in-frame clones are kept and a portion is missing. The table shows 100,000 or so clones, with more than 65% occurring only once. Sequenced input: peripheral blood. These receptors were taken from a woman in her 70s with acute or convalescent COVID-19.

Notes on this clone: Within the sample, other DNA sequences also encode this same CDR3. Here the CDR3 DNA reads TGTGCCAGTTCCGGAACAGGGGGCAATCAGCCCCAGCATTTT. This encodes CASSGTGGNQPQHF. This rearrangement joins TRBV19 to TRBJ1-5, with 7 bases matching TRBD1. Germline loops: CDR1 LNHDA, CDR2 SQIVND (reference sequence). J lost 2 bases, V lost 8 bases, and 6 bases had no gene match. This CDR3 is 14 amino acids long.

This chain links TRBV11-2 with TRBJ1-2; possible D gene TRBD1, 5 bases. Trimming left V 4 bases short and J 6 bases short, with 18 bases between. There are 15 residues in the CDR3. Germline V gene lookup returns CDR1 SGHAT and CDR2 FQNNGV. CDR3 region: CASSSSRTGGHGYTF. CDR3 sequence (DNA): TGTGCCAGCAGCTCCTCCCGGACGGGGGGTCATGGCTACACCTTC.

The J gene is TRBJ1-5, the V gene TRBV7-2; D is unclear. The CDR3 spans 13 residues. V lost 1 base to trimming and J lost 4 bases, with 5 bases between them. Per germline, CDR1 SGHTA and CDR2 FQGNSA. CDR3 sequence reads: CASSLDQNQPQHF. CDR3 coding DNA: TGTGCCAGCAGCTTAGACCAGAATCAGCCCCAGCATTTT.

The rearrangement joins TRBV11-2 to TRBJ1-1, with 8 bases aligning to TRBD1. The CDR3 sequence is 14 residues long. The germline V gene has CDR1 SGHAT and CDR2 FQNNGV. The ends lost 8 bases at V and 0 bases at J; junction bases unmatched: 5. CDR3 in amino acids: CASGGQGLNTEAFF. The CDR3 bases are TGTGCCAGCGGAGGACAGGGCTTGAACACTGAAGCTTTCTTT.

This chain uses TRBV2 with TRBJ1-4, with 10 bases matching TRBD1. Unmatched junction bases numbered 4, after V lost 10 bases and J lost 5 bases. There are 13 residues in the CDR3. CDR1 SNHLY and CDR2 FYNNEI come from the germline V gene. The CDR3 loop is CATRQGANEKLFF. The CDR3 nucleotides are TGTGCCACGCGACAGGGGGCCAATGAAAAACTGTTTTTT.

This chain links TRBV27 with TRBJ2-7, with TRBD1 identical over 10 bases. The CDR3 loop spans 16 amino acids. V lost 2 bases, J lost 4 bases, and 8 bases stayed unmatched. Germline CDR1 and CDR2: MNHEY and SMNVEV (reference sequence). CDR3 bases: TGTGCCAGCAGTTTAGAGACAGGGGGCCCCTCTTACGAGCAGTACGTC. This translates into CASSLETGGPSYEQYV.

The chain couples TRBV19 to TRBJ1-2, with no clear D. This CDR3 has 12 amino acids. CDR1 LNHDA and CDR2 SQIVND come from the germline V gene (reference sequence). The V end was cut by 3 bases, the J end by 7 bases, with 9 bases between. CDR3 residues: CASSIGEGGYTF. For the CDR3, the DNA is TGTGCCAGTAGTATCGGGGAGGGTGGCTACACCTTC. Using reference TRBV19 and TRBJ1-2 for the parts outside the CDR3, the full variable domain is DGGITQSPKYLFRKEGQNVTLSCEQNLNHDAMYWYRQDPGQGLRLIYYSQIVNDFQKGDIAEGYSVSREKKESFPLTVTSAQKNPTAFYLCASSIGEGGYTFGSGTRLTVV.

This clone was recorded a few times. The genes are TRBV9 and TRBJ2-7; D perhaps matches TRBD1 (6 bases). V was shortened by 5 bases and J by 1 base, with 13 bases between the two germline ends. CDR3 length: 14 residues. Germline values: CDR1 SGDLS, CDR2 YYNGEE. In DNA, the CDR3 is TGTGCCAGCAGTCTCCTTGGACAGTCCTACGAGCAGTACTTC. This sequence encodes CASSLLGQSYEQYF.

The chain has TRBV19 and TRBJ2-2; 7 positions agree with TRBD1. After removal of 6 bases from V and 7 bases from J, the junction contained 5 bases not matched to a gene. The CDR3 contains 13 residues. Germline V gene lookup returns CDR1 LNHDA and CDR2 SQIVND (reference sequence). Here the CDR3 reads CASRRQGLGELFF. The CDR3 DNA follows: TGTGCCAGTAGACGACAGGGTCTCGGGGAGCTGTTTTTT.

The rearrangement links TRBV2 to TRBJ1-1, with 7 bases identical to TRBD1. Germline lookup yields CDR1 SNHLY and CDR2 FYNNEI. The CDR3 is 15 amino acids. The junction had 7 bases not matched to a gene; V was cut back by 2 bases and J by 4 bases. Written as DNA, the CDR3 is TGTGCCAGCAGTGAACGTGGCAGGGGGGCCACTGAAGCTTTCTTT. This sequence encodes CASSERGRGATEAFF.

The gene calls are TRBV7-2 and TRBJ2-3; 9 nucleotides align to TRBD2. The CDR3 spans 13 residues. CDR1 is SGHTA, CDR2 FQGNSA, per germline. Trimming cost V 5 bases and J 4 bases; bases outside gene matches: 1. For the CDR3, the DNA is TGTGCCAGCAGCCGACTAGCGGCAGATACGCAGTATTTT. This gives the protein CASSRLAADTQYF.

V is TRBV7-3 and J is TRBJ2-5, with 8 bases lining up with TRBD2. V lost 4 bases, J lost 4 bases, and 8 bases stayed unmatched. Germline V gene lookup returns CDR1 SGHTA and CDR2 FQGTGA. The CDR3 has 15 residues. CDR3 nucleotides: TGTGCCAGCAGCTATGGGGTAGCGGGGACAGAGACCCAGTACTTC. This encodes CASSYGVAGTETQYF.

The V gene is TRBV5-1, the J gene TRBJ2-1; D unresolved. This CDR3 region has 13 residues. V was shortened by 9 bases and J by 5 bases, with 15 bases between the two germline ends. Germline V gives CDR1 SGHRS, CDR2 YFSETQ. The CDR3 is CATRSNPNNEQFF. The DNA of the CDR3 is TGCGCCACCAGATCCAATCCCAACAATGAGCAGTTCTTC.

The chain recombines TRBV6-1 with TRBJ1-1; D is ambiguous. Germline CDR1 MNHNS, CDR2 SASEGT. Trimming cost V 1 base and J 11 bases, with 11 bases left between them. The CDR3 covers 12 residues. CDR3 protein: CASSEGGGRAFF. CDR3 DNA sequence: TGTGCCAGCAGTGAAGGTGGAGGGAGGGCTTTCTTT.

The V gene is TRBV19, the J gene TRBJ1-1; D uncertain. CDR1 and CDR2 from the germline V gene are LNHDA and SQIVND (reference sequence). V dropped 0 bases and J dropped 4 bases, with 15 bases sitting between them. The CDR3 extends over 16 amino acids. This CDR3 is CASSIDGAGMGTEAFF. CDR3 bases: TGTGCCAGTAGTATAGATGGTGCGGGGATGGGCACTGAAGCTTTCTTT.

There are a few counts of this clone. CDR3 loop: CASSRGGLDNEQFF. The CDR3 DNA reads as TGTGCCAGCAGTCGGGGGGGCCTCGACAATGAGCAGTTCTTC. The rearrangement links TRBV27 to TRBJ2-1; 8 bases agree with TRBD2. Germline values: CDR1 MNHEY, CDR2 SMNVEV (reference sequence). This CDR3 is 14 amino acids long. V lost 5 bases to trimming and J lost 5 bases; unmatched junction nucleotides: 5.

The chain joins TRBV28 to TRBJ1-4; TRBD1 matches at 7 bases. This CDR3 is 15 amino acids long. Trimming at V came to 5 bases and at J to 6 bases, leaving 9 bases not matched to a gene. Per the germline V gene, CDR1 is MDHEN and CDR2 is SYDVKM. In DNA, the CDR3 is TGTGCCAGCAGTGGGAGTAAGGGGGCCGATGAAAAACTGTTTTTT. As protein: CASSGSKGADEKLFF.

V usage is TRBV6-5 and J usage is TRBJ2-1; 7 bases map to TRBD2. The CDR3 covers 14 residues. Germline V gene data show CDR1 as MNHEY and CDR2 as SVGAGI. V trimming: 8 bases; J trimming: 0 bases; junction bases outside the gene matches: 4. The CDR3 nucleotides are TGTGCCAGCGGGGGGGGGAGCTCCTACAATGAGCAGTTCTTC. Protein product: CASGGGSSYNEQFF.

This chain uses TRBV27 with TRBJ2-2; 8 bases map to TRBD2. J gave up 4 bases and V 3 bases, and 1 base lay outside the gene matches. CDR1 is MNHEY, CDR2 SMNVEV, per germline (reference sequence). This CDR3 region has 14 residues. DNA of the CDR3: TGTGCCAGCAGTTTCGGGGGGGTCACCGGGGAGCTGTTTTTT. Its translation is CASSFGGVTGELFF.